Detailed here is one T cell receptor (beta chain). Its specificity is unknown. This sample was included in a study of cytomegalovirus exposure and HLA in healthy donors. The overall study: Prior work identified around 100 million unique TCR beta sequences in 150 million to 200 million T cells. The Caucasian-associated ancestry cluster contained 75% to 85% of the roughly 390 genotyped donors.

The study ran its PCR with 60 Vbeta and 13 Jbeta primers. The protocol was immunoSEQ multiplex PCR, while the TCRdb copy is restricted to in-frame clones and leaves out a portion. Altogether about 190,000 clones are present, 80% to 90% being singletons, with the ten largest covering 1% to 1.5%. Findings of the study overall: As immune exposure information, only CMV serostatus was available.

The CDR3 totals 13 residues. The J segment lost 2 bases and the V segment lost 8 bases, leaving 6 bases of the junction unmatched. In germline, CDR1 is SNHLY, CDR2 FYNNEI. The material sequenced was PBMCs. This chain connects TRBV2 to TRBJ2-7; 7 nucleotides line up with TRBD1. This TCR came from a man in his thirties or forties in good health and CMV-seronegative. In DNA form, the CDR3 reads TGTGCCAGCCGACAGGGTCCAACCTACGAGCAGTACTTC. The encoded protein is CASRQGPTYEQYF.